This T cell receptor (beta chain) was sequenced during a study of blood T cell repertoires in COVID-19. Study background: Specimens from acute and convalescent COVID-19 originated in the United States, Italy and Spain. PBMCs, B-cell-depleted T cells, or T cells provided the cDNA or gDNA that made up the material.

V lost 4 bases to trimming and J lost 0 bases, with 7 bases between them. The length of the CDR3 is 15 residues. Germline CDR1 and CDR2: MNHEY and SVGEGT. Per the original data handling: Reference gene primers were amplified, and this amplification served to estimate nucleated cell counts. The protocol was immunoSEQ multiplex PCR, while the TCRdb copy is restricted to in-frame clones and leaves out a portion. V, J and clone size reflect that table, while D and trimming were determined from the DNA. This repertoire shows 130,000 to 150,000 clones, roughly 90% found once; its top ten account for 10% to 13%.

Sequenced: peripheral blood. The chain couples TRBV6-2 or TRBV6-3 to TRBJ2-6; D not resolved. The origin of this receptor is a man aged 50 to 60 with active or convalescent COVID-19. The CDR3 loop reads CASSLARSGANVLTF. In DNA form, the CDR3 reads TGTGCCAGCAGTTTAGCCCGCTCTGGGGCCAACGTCCTGACTTTC.